This T cell receptor (beta chain) was sequenced in a study of a mutant IDH1 vaccine in newly diagnosed glioma. Study context: Initiation of the vaccine course occurred 4-6 weeks after radiotherapy alone, or alongside temozolomide cycles. Previous treatment comprised radiotherapy, temozolomide, or both, mostly both.

Study-level points and caveats: Among all patients, vaccine-induced immune responses occurred in approximately 94%.

As for this clone: What it binds is not known.

Time point in this sample: week 5, during vaccination. One vaccine dose held 300 ug of mutant IDH1 20-mer peptide and came with topical imiquimod. Sequencing was performed with immunoSEQ multiplex PCR; in TCRdb, only in-frame clones are kept and a portion is missing. The repertoire holds 37,000 or so clones, with just under 85% as singletons. This clonotype was sampled from a man aged 25 to 45 with glioma. Sequencing used PBMCs, obtained from a glioma patient whose treatment included an IDH1 peptide vaccine.

CDR3 sequence: CASSQVWVSDGNTIYF. As DNA, the CDR3 is TGCGCCAGCAGCCAAGTTTGGGTCTCGGATGGAAACACCATATATTTT. V is TRBV4-1 and J is TRBJ1-3; D is ambiguous. Germline values: CDR1 MGHRA, CDR2 YSYEKL. This CDR3 has 16 residues. Trimming took 1 base from V and 3 from J, leaving 13 bases between them.